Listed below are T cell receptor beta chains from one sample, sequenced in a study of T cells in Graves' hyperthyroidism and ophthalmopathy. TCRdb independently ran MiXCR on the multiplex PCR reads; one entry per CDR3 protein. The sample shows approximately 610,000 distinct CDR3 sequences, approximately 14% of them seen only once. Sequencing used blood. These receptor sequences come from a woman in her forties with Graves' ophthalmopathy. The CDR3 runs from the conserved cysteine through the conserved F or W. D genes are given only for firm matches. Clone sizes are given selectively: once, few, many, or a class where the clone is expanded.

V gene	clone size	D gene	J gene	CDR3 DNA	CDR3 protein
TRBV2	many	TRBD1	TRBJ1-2	TGTGCCAGCAGTGACGGGGACAGAGCTAACTATGGCTACACCTTC	CASSDGDRANYGYTF
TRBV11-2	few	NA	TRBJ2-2	TGTGCCAGCAGCTTAGGCCCCAGACCCGGGGAGCTGTTTTTT	CASSLGPRPGELFF
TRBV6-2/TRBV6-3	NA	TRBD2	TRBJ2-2	TGTGCCACGAGTCTTAGCGGGGGGAGCGGCACCGGGGGGCTGTTTTTT	CATSLSGGSGTGGLFF
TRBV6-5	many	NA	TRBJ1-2	TGTGCCAGCAGTTACTCAAGGGGGTTCTACACCTTC	CASSYSRGFYTF
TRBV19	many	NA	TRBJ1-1	TGTGCCAGTACCCCCCTGGGAGGGACTGAAGCTTTCTTT	CASTPLGGTEAFF
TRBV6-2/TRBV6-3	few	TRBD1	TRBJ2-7	TGTGCCAGCGGACCGGGACAGGGGGCCCACGAGCAGTACTTC	CASGPGQGAHEQYF
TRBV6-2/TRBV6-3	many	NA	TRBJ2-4	TGTGCCAGCAGTTACACCTCCTTTAGACCTGAAATTCAGTACTTC	CASSYTSFRPEIQYF
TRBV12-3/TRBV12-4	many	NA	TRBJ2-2	TGTGCAGGGGCGAGGAGAGAGGAGCTGTTTTTT	CAGARREELFF
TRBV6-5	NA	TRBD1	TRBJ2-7	TGTGCCAGCAGTTTTACGGGACAGGACTCCTACGAGCAGTACTTC	CASSFTGQDSYEQYF
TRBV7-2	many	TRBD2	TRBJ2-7	TGTGCCAGCAGCCGAGTTGTTAGCGGGTACGAGCAGTACTTC	CASSRVVSGYEQYF
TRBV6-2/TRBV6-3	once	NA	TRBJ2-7	TGTGCCAGCAGAACTACTCCGGGAGATGGCCCCTACGAGCAGTACTTC	CASRTTPGDGPYEQYF
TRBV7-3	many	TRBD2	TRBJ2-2	TGTGCCAGTCAGGACGCGGGAGGCACCGGGGAGCTGTTTTTT	CASQDAGGTGELFF
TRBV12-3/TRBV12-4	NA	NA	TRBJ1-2	TGTGCCAGCAGCTTAATTCCCCAGGGCGCTGGCTACACCTTC	CASSLIPQGAGYTF
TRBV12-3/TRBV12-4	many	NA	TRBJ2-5	TGTGCCAGCAAGGGCGAGACCCAGTACTTC	CASKGETQYF
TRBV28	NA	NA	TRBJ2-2	TGTGCCAGCCTTAGATTGAACACCGGGGAGCTGTTTTTT	CASLRLNTGELFF
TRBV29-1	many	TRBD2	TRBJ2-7	TGCAGCGTTGTGCGGGGGGACTACGAGCAGTACTTC	CSVVRGDYEQYF
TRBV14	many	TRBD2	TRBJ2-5	TGTGCCAGCAGCCAAGATTGGTTGGCGGGAGCGGAGACCCAGTACTTC	CASSQDWLAGAETQYF
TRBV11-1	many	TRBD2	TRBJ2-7	TGTGCCAGCACCCCCGGACCAGCGGGAGATGCCCACGAGCAGTACTTC	CASTPGPAGDAHEQYF
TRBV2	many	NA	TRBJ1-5	TGTGCCAGCAGTGGCCGTCCTTCTGGGCAGCCCCAGCATTTT	CASSGRPSGQPQHF
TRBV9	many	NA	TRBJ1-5	TGTGCCAGCAGCGTAGGGGCAAGCAATCAGCCCCAGCATTTT	CASSVGASNQPQHF
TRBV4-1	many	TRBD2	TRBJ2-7	TGCGCCAGCAGCCAAGAGGACGGGAGGGCGTACGAGCAGTACTTC	CASSQEDGRAYEQYF
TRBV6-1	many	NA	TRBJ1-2	TGTGCCAGCAGTGACACGGACAGCCACTATGGCTACACCTTC	CASSDTDSHYGYTF
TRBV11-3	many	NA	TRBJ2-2	TGTGCCAGCAGCTCCCGGGCCCCGAACACCGGGGAGCTGTTTTTT	CASSSRAPNTGELFF